This T cell receptor beta chain stems from a study of blood T cell repertoires in COVID-19. About the research overall: COVID-19 samples collected from the United States, Italy and Spain covered acute and convalescent phases. Sample material is recorded as cDNA or gDNA derived from T cells, B-cell-depleted T cells, or PBMCs.

The length of the CDR3 is 15 residues. V shed 1 base and J shed 4 bases, with 13 bases lying between them. Germline loops: CDR1 LGHDT, CDR2 YNNKEL (reference sequence). Original processing notes: The assay estimated nucleated cells by amplifying reference gene primers. Assay: immunoSEQ multiplex PCR; the TCRdb copy retains only in-frame clones and omits some. V, J and clone size were drawn from that table, and D and trimming were deduced from the DNA. The sample contains 300,000 or so clones, 80% to 95% of which appear only once. Patients at the Seattle site were enrolled during active infection and followed longitudinally.

Sequenced sample: peripheral blood. The receptor comes from a woman aged 25 to 39 with COVID-19, enrolled during active disease. The V call is TRBV3-1 (or the pseudogene TRBV3-2), the J call TRBJ1-2; D gene uncertain. The CDR3 here is CASSQVWAQPYGYTF. For the CDR3, the DNA is TGTGCCAGCAGCCAAGTTTGGGCACAACCCTATGGCTACACCTTC.